What follows are 2 T cell receptor beta chains derived from one specimen sequenced in a study of shared clonotypes between healthy human individuals (dated by TCRdb to about 2020). Library preparation used the immunoSEQ multiplex PCR assay. Drawn from immuneACCESS, this table holds only the in-frame rearrangements with V and J called that TCRdb kept. Clones are partly lost; checked studies trace under half to an unresolved V gene and leave the rest unexplained. The sample table records about 470,000 clones; 79% of these occur just once. Together, the top ten hold roughly 13% of the sample. The sample taken for sequencing was PBMCs. Receptor source: a woman between 35 and 50 years old in good health. Some clones in this sample may be carry-over from other donors' samples.

This clone was seen repeatedly, ten times or more. This specimen includes other DNA sequences encoding the same CDR3. The chain carries TRBV5-6 and TRBJ1-5; D remains ambiguous. The CDR3 is 13 residues long. V gave up 0 bases and J gave up 3 bases, with 4 bases separating them. Germline V CDR1 and CDR2: SGHDT, YYEEEE. This CDR3 reads CASSLGTNQPQHF. DNA of the CDR3: TGTGCCAGCAGCTTGGGTACCAATCAGCCCCAGCATTTT.

The chain links TRBV6-1 to TRBJ1-1; 8 bases map to TRBD1. The germline V gene encodes CDR1 MNHNS and CDR2 SASEGT. V lost 2 bases, J lost 11 bases, and 10 bases stayed unmatched. The CDR3 runs 14 residues. Written as DNA, the CDR3 is TGTGCCAGCAGTGAAATCGCCGGGACAGGTTTGGCTTTCTTT. It encodes CASSEIAGTGLAFF.